These 11 T cell receptor beta chains originate from one sample sequenced in a study of Tregs in tolerant kidney transplant recipients. Repertoires were generated with immunoSEQ multiplex PCR, while TCRdb's copy carries only in-frame clones and drops some. This sample carries some 68,000 clones, over 80% of them seen once, and the ten largest clones take 4.5% to 5.5%. The sequencing input was CD4+ T cells from blood. Receptor source: a human donor in good health.

This chain connects TRBV23-1 to TRBJ2-7; TRBD1 aligns across 7 bases. TRBV23-1 is placed among ORFs of uncertain function. This CDR3 region has 15 residues. V lost 4 bases to trimming and J lost 1 base; unmatched junction nucleotides: 7. CDR3 sequence reads: CASSPPGQRSYEQYF. The CDR3 DNA reads TGCGCCAGCAGTCCTCCGGGACAGAGATCCTACGAGCAGTACTTC.

The J gene is TRBJ2-4, the V gene TRBV9, with 7 bases identical to TRBD1. The CDR3 loop spans 17 amino acids. Germline V gives CDR1 SGDLS, CDR2 YYNGEE. V dropped 0 bases and J dropped 0; count of bases not matched to a gene: 6. CDR3 nucleotide sequence: TGTGCCAGCAGCGTAGGGGTACAGGGGCTAGCCAAAAACATTCAGTACTTC. Translating it yields CASSVGVQGLAKNIQYF. The full variable domain, with the rest looked up from reference TRBV9 and TRBJ2-4, is DSGVTQTPKHLITATGQRVTLRCSPRSGDLSVYWYQQSLDQGLQFLIQYYNGEERAKGNILERFSAQQFPDLHSELNLSSLELGDSALYFCASSVGVQGLAKNIQYFGAGTRLSVL.

The CDR3 nucleotides are TGCGCCAGCAGCTTGGCGGGCCCCCATGAAAAACTGTTTTTT. It encodes CASSLAGPHEKLFF. V and J are TRBV5-1 and TRBJ1-4; D uncertain. Germline values: CDR1 SGHRS, CDR2 YFSETQ. The CDR3 sequence is 14 residues long. V was trimmed by 0 bases and J by 6 bases, leaving 9 bases between them.

This chain connects TRBV19 to TRBJ2-1; 9 bases line up with TRBD1. Per the germline V gene, CDR1 is LNHDA and CDR2 is SQIVND (reference sequence). The CDR3 consists of 18 residues. V was pared by 5 bases and J by 6 bases, with 17 bases of the junction left unmatched. The CDR3 is CASSWGPSQWTGVNEQFF. CDR3 nucleotide sequence: TGTGCCAGTAGTTGGGGTCCTTCACAGTGGACAGGGGTCAATGAGCAGTTCTTC.

The V call is TRBV6-5, the J call TRBJ1-5, with TRBD1 identical over 9 bases. Germline CDR1 MNHEY, CDR2 SVGAGI. The CDR3 covers 15 residues. The ends lost 0 bases at V and 7 bases at J; junction bases unmatched: 4. The CDR3 here is CASSYSRQGGQPQHF. CDR3 bases: TGTGCCAGCAGTTACTCGCGACAGGGGGGGCAGCCCCAGCATTTT.

The rearrangement links TRBV2 to TRBJ2-2; no reliable D call. CDR3 length equals 15 residues. From germline, CDR1 is SNHLY and CDR2 FYNNEI. V lost 8 bases and J lost 0, with 13 bases in between. CDR3 sequence (DNA): TGTGCCAGCCGGCCGGGCTCTGCGAACACCGGGGAGCTGTTTTTT. This codes for CASRPGSANTGELFF.

This rearrangement joins TRBV5-4 to TRBJ1-6, with a weak D call TRBD1 (5 bases). The CDR3 runs to 14 residues. The V gene lost 4 bases and the J gene lost 10 bases, with 15 bases spanning the gap. Germline CDR1 is SGHNT and CDR2 is YYREEE (reference sequence). The CDR3 sequence is CASSPGGSWSPLHF. The CDR3 DNA sequence: TGTGCCAGCAGCCCGGGGGGTAGTTGGTCACCCCTCCACTTT.

The genes are TRBV5-6 and TRBJ2-7; 14 bases fit TRBD2. Germline assignment: CDR1 SGHDT and CDR2 YYEEEE. This CDR3 has 16 residues. V gave up 2 bases and J gave up 5 bases; unmatched junction bases: 6. DNA for the CDR3: TGTGCCAGCAGCTTTATTCCGGGACTAGCGGGAGACGAGCAGTACTTC. This encodes CASSFIPGLAGDEQYF.

The rearrangement joins TRBV18 to TRBJ2-7; TRBD1 aligns across 8 bases. This CDR3 comprises 14 residues. The germline gives CDR1 KGHSH, CDR2 LQKENI. V trimming: 4 bases; J trimming: 5 bases; junction bases outside the gene matches: 7. The CDR3 reads CASSQDRGVNEQYF. CDR3 DNA sequence: TGTGCCAGCTCACAAGACAGGGGCGTAAACGAGCAGTACTTC. Variable domain in full (rest from reference TRBV18 and TRBJ2-7): NAGVMQNPRHLVRRRGQEARLRCSPMKGHSHVYWYRQLPEEGLKFMVYLQKENIIDESGMPKERFSAEFPKEGPSILRIQQVVRGDSAAYFCASSQDRGVNEQYFGPGTRLTVT.

V usage is TRBV19 and J usage is TRBJ1-3; D may be TRBD1 (5 bases). The V gene's germline CDR1 is LNHDA and CDR2 SQIVND (reference sequence). V lost 7 bases to trimming and J lost 1 base, with 17 bases between them. The CDR3 has 16 residues. This chain's CDR3 is CASTPWGDLSGNTIYF. CDR3 nucleotide sequence: TGTGCCAGTACCCCTTGGGGGGATCTTTCTGGAAACACCATATATTTT.

This chain uses TRBV7-7 with TRBJ2-7; 8 bases match TRBD1. Trimming at V came to 5 bases and at J to 12 bases, leaving 15 bases not matched to a gene. There are 14 residues in the CDR3. Germline CDR1 reads SSHAT; CDR2 reads FNYEAQ (reference sequence). The CDR3 reads CASSTDRASPLRYF. CDR3 nucleotide sequence: TGTGCCAGCAGCACGGACAGGGCATCCCCCTTACGGTACTTC.